The rows below give T cell receptor beta chains drawn from one sample of a study of cytomegalovirus exposure and HLA in healthy donors. Only in-frame clones appear in the TCRdb table, and some are missing; sequencing was by immunoSEQ multiplex PCR. The sample has 280,000 or so clones, 80% to 90% seen once. The sequenced sample consisted of PBMCs. The receptors derive from a woman under 30 in good health and CMV-seronegative. CDR3s include the opening cysteine and the closing phenylalanine or tryptophan. The order of the fields is V gene, CDR3 length, clone size, J gene, D gene, CDR3 protein, CDR3 DNA. A D gene is named only where the DNA matches it firmly. Only some rows state a clone size, as once, few, many or a class for expanded clones.

>TRBV29-1|14|NA|TRBJ2-1|TRBD2
CSVTGGGLVNEQFF
TGCAGCGTTACGGGGGGGGGCCTCGTCAATGAGCAGTTCTTC
>TRBV19|17|once|TRBJ2-3|TRBD1
CASSDPKHRGRTDTQYF
TGTGCCAGTAGTGATCCGAAACACAGGGGGCGCACAGATACGCAGTATTTT
>TRBV6-5|15|NA|TRBJ1-2|TRBD1
CASSYGTGGLDGYTF
TGTGCCAGCAGTTACGGAACAGGGGGCTTGGATGGCTACACCTTC
>TRBV6-1|20|NA|TRBJ2-2|TRBD2
CASSERGFSGVVRNTGELFF
TGTGCCAGCAGTGAAAGGGGATTTAGCGGGGTCGTACGGAACACCGGGGAGCTGTTTTTT
>TRBV11-2|16|NA|TRBJ1-2|TRBD1
CASSDGTGPFGYGYTF
TGTGCCAGCAGCGACGGGACAGGCCCTTTTGGATATGGCTACACCTTC
>TRBV19|12|NA|TRBJ2-5|NA
CARRQSQETQYF
TGTGCCAGAAGACAGTCGCAAGAGACCCAGTACTTC
>TRBV4-1|13|NA|TRBJ1-5|NA
CASSQGLVQPQHF
TGCGCCAGCAGCCAAGGATTAGTCCAGCCCCAGCATTTT
>TRBV5-1|16|NA|TRBJ2-5|TRBD2
CASSSWTSARQETQYF
TGCGCCAGCAGCTCTTGGACTAGCGCAAGACAAGAGACCCAGTACTTC
>TRBV7-9|11|NA|TRBJ2-1|NA
CASDGGSEQFF
TGTGCCAGCGATGGAGGGAGTGAGCAGTTCTTC
>TRBV19|15|once|TRBJ2-2|TRBD1
CASSAPDRGAWELFF
TGTGCCAGTAGTGCACCGGACAGGGGGGCCTGGGAGCTGTTTTTT
>TRBV2|15|NA|TRBJ2-7|TRBD2
CASSVGLAGLYEQYF
TGTGCCAGCAGTGTCGGACTAGCGGGACTGTACGAGCAGTACTTC
>TRBV7-8|15|NA|TRBJ2-7|NA
CASSLAGTPYYEQYF
TGTGCCAGCAGCTTAGCCGGGACTCCGTACTACGAGCAGTACTTC
>TRBV19|13|few|TRBJ2-7|NA
CASSMGSSYEQYF
TGTGCCAGTAGTATGGGCAGCTCCTACGAGCAGTACTTC
>TRBV27|11|NA|TRBJ2-7|TRBD2
CASGTTYEQYF
TGTGCCAGCGGGACTACCTACGAGCAGTACTTC
>TRBV30|14|NA|TRBJ2-2|NA
CASDLVRSTGELFF
TGTGCCTCCGATCTAGTTCGGTCTACCGGGGAGCTGTTTTTT
>TRBV6-1|15|NA|TRBJ1-2|NA
CASTGRTAGAYGYTF
TGTGCCAGCACGGGGCGCACAGCAGGGGCCTATGGCTACACCTTC
>TRBV7-9|13|NA|TRBJ1-3|NA
CASSPLGGNTIYF
TGTGCCAGCAGCCCCCTAGGAGGAAACACCATATATTTT
>TRBV5-1|14|NA|TRBJ1-4|NA
CASSSGQINEKLFF
TGCGCCAGCAGCTCAGGACAGATTAATGAAAAACTGTTTTTT
>TRBV6-5|16|NA|TRBJ2-1|TRBD2
CASSYGTSGEYNEQFF
TGTGCCAGCAGTTACGGGACTAGCGGGGAATACAATGAGCAGTTCTTC
>TRBV4-1|17|NA|TRBJ1-4|NA
CASSQGAFGQSNEKLFF
TGCGCCAGCAGCCAAGGGGCGTTCGGACAGAGTAATGAAAAACTGTTTTTT
>TRBV18|14|NA|TRBJ2-6|NA
CASSPATGANVLTF
TGTGCCAGCTCACCGGCAACTGGGGCCAACGTCCTGACTTTC
>TRBV18|15|NA|TRBJ2-3|TRBD1
CASSPGQGAVDTQYF
TGTGCCAGCTCCCCGGGACAGGGGGCAGTAGATACGCAGTATTTT
>TRBV27|14|NA|TRBJ2-7|NA
CASSLFRTNYEQYF
TGTGCCAGCAGTTTGTTCCGGACAAATTACGAGCAGTACTTC
>TRBV5-6|15|NA|TRBJ2-3|TRBD2
CASSSGLGHTDTQYF
TGTGCCAGCAGCTCGGGACTAGGTCACACAGATACGCAGTATTTT
>TRBV29-1|12|NA|TRBJ2-2|NA
CSFEINTGELFF
TGCAGCTTCGAGATAAACACCGGGGAGCTGTTTTTT
>TRBV19|15|NA|TRBJ2-5|TRBD1
CASSNPGQGAETQYF
TGTGCCAGTAGTAACCCGGGACAGGGGGCTGAGACCCAGTACTTC
>TRBV5-1|14|NA|TRBJ1-1|NA
CASSSRSGNTEAFF
TGCGCCAGCAGCTCCCGATCCGGGAACACTGAAGCTTTCTTT
>TRBV2|17|NA|TRBJ2-5|NA
CASSDLRGGPGEETQYF
TGTGCCAGCAGTGATCTTCGGGGCGGACCAGGGGAAGAGACCCAGTACTTC
>TRBV9|12|NA|TRBJ2-1|NA
CASSSDYDEQFF
TGTGCCAGCAGCTCGGACTACGATGAGCAGTTCTTC
>TRBV5-4|17|NA|TRBJ1-2|TRBD1
CASSIALGQGREGGYTF
TGTGCCAGCAGCATCGCCCTCGGACAGGGACGAGAAGGTGGCTACACCTTC
>TRBV27|14|NA|TRBJ1-1|NA
CASSLSTGTTEAFF
TGTGCCAGCAGTTTATCTACAGGGACCACTGAAGCTTTCTTT
>TRBV7-6|16|NA|TRBJ2-7|TRBD1
CASSLYSGTGKYEQYF
TGTGCCAGCAGCTTATATAGTGGGACAGGAAAATACGAGCAGTACTTC
>TRBV10-3|15|NA|TRBJ2-2|NA
CAISELGGNTGELFF
TGTGCCATCAGTGAGTTAGGGGGGAACACCGGGGAGCTGTTTTTT
>TRBV11-2|14|NA|TRBJ2-7|NA
CASSLDNPSGEQYF
TGTGCCAGCAGCTTAGATAACCCCTCCGGGGAGCAGTACTTC
>TRBV7-6|14|NA|TRBJ2-3|NA
CASSSSLSTDTQYF
TGTGCCAGCAGCTCTTCCCTAAGCACAGATACGCAGTATTTT
>TRBV6-1|13|NA|TRBJ1-4|NA
CASSFGPNEKLFF
TGTGCCAGCAGCTTTGGCCCTAATGAAAAACTGTTTTTT
>TRBV6-5|12|NA|TRBJ1-2|NA
CASRPGKGGYTF
TGTGCCAGCAGGCCGGGGAAGGGTGGCTACACCTTC
>TRBV7-3|15|NA|TRBJ1-1|NA
CASSIQGIMNTEAFF
TGTGCCAGCAGCATCCAGGGGATCATGAACACTGAAGCTTTCTTT
>TRBV10-1|11|NA|TRBJ2-7|NA
CASSNRDEQYF
TGCGCCAGCAGTAACAGGGACGAGCAGTACTTC
>TRBV7-9|15|few|TRBJ2-3|TRBD1
CASSSGQGPTDTQYF
TGTGCCAGCAGCTCAGGACAGGGACCCACAGATACGCAGTATTTT
>TRBV29-1|11|NA|TRBJ2-7|NA
CSVSRGTEQYF
TGCAGCGTTTCTAGGGGAACCGAGCAGTACTTC
>TRBV10-2|13|once|TRBJ1-4|NA
CASRPRQNEKLFF
TGCGCCAGCAGGCCCAGACAAAATGAAAAACTGTTTTTT
>TRBV7-2|16|NA|TRBJ1-2|TRBD1
CVSSDWTGAPNYGYTF
TGTGTCAGCAGCGACTGGACAGGGGCGCCTAACTATGGCTACACCTTC
>TRBV21-1|18|NA|TRBJ2-5|NA
CASSKGWKDRACQETQYF
TGTGCCAGCAGCAAAGGATGGAAAGACAGGGCCTGTCAAGAGACCCAGTACTTC
>TRBV16|15|NA|TRBJ1-1|NA
CASSQSYPPGTEAFF
TGTGCCAGCAGCCAATCGTATCCCCCCGGCACTGAAGCTTTCTTT
>TRBV6-5|15|NA|TRBJ2-7|TRBD2
CASRRLAGGPYEQYF
TGTGCCAGCAGAAGACTAGCGGGGGGCCCCTACGAGCAGTACTTC
>TRBV5-1|21|NA|TRBJ2-1|TRBD2
CASSLAGWAGGGTSGYNEQFF
TGCGCCAGCAGCTTGGCCGGTTGGGCAGGGGGTGGGACTAGCGGGTACAATGAGCAGTTCTTC
>TRBV7-3|15|NA|TRBJ2-3|TRBD2
CASSARGTRLDTQYF
TGTGCCAGCAGCGCGCGGGGGACTAGGCTGGATACGCAGTATTTT
>TRBV10-2|16|NA|TRBJ1-2|NA
CASSTGTAKSNYGYTF
TGCGCCAGCAGTACCGGAACAGCTAAATCTAACTATGGCTACACCTTC
>TRBV30|14|NA|TRBJ2-7|NA
CAWANRGGDNEQYF
TGTGCCTGGGCGAATAGGGGAGGGGACAACGAGCAGTACTTC
>TRBV30|14|NA|TRBJ1-1|TRBD1
CAWSGQGANTEAFF
TGTGCCTGGAGCGGACAGGGGGCGAACACTGAAGCTTTCTTT
>TRBV7-9|15|NA|TRBJ1-5|TRBD1
CASSSGQGANQPQHF
TGTGCCAGCAGCTCGGGACAGGGGGCGAATCAGCCCCAGCATTTT
>TRBV5-1|14|NA|TRBJ1-2|NA
CASSFGDLNYGYTF
TGCGCCAGCAGCTTCGGGGATTTAAACTATGGCTACACCTTC
>TRBV27|12|NA|TRBJ2-2|NA
CASSSFRGELFF
TGTGCCAGCAGTTCTTTTCGGGGGGAGCTGTTTTTT
>TRBV30|14|NA|TRBJ2-2|NA
CAWSVTAGTGELFF
TGTGCCTGGAGTGTAACGGCAGGGACCGGGGAGCTGTTTTTT
>TRBV15|19|NA|TRBJ1-4|NA
CATSRDSGAEIGSYEKLFF
TGTGCCACCAGCAGAGATTCTGGGGCTGAAATCGGGTCGTATGAAAAACTGTTTTTT
>TRBV12-5|14|NA|TRBJ2-5|TRBD2
CASGPGGSQETQYF
TGTGCTAGTGGTCCCGGGGGGTCCCAAGAGACCCAGTACTTC
>TRBV9|16|NA|TRBJ1-1|NA
CASSAAGMGAESEAFF
TGTGCCAGCAGCGCTGCCGGGATGGGAGCGGAGTCTGAAGCTTTCTTT